This is a list of T cell receptor beta chains from one sample in a study of technical replicates of blood from a few donors. Profiling relied on immunoSEQ multiplex PCR, and the TCRdb table lists in-frame clones only, not all of them. Of approximately 75,000 clones in the sample, approximately 92% were seen once. The sample was T cells isolated from PBMCs. These receptors were obtained from a human donor in good health. The CDR3 runs from the conserved cysteine through the conserved F or W. The D gene is left open where the match is weak.

V: TRBV5-6
J: TRBJ1-2
D: -
CDR3: CASSLERNYGYTF

V: TRBV27
J: TRBJ1-2
D: -
CDR3: CASSPSAGGYGYTF

V: TRBV4-2
J: TRBJ1-5
D: TRBD1
CDR3: CASSQAGTDNQPQHF

V: TRBV5-1
J: TRBJ1-1
D: TRBD1
CDR3: CASSFNRDRAPEAFF

V: TRBV7-9
J: TRBJ1-5
D: TRBD1
CDR3: CASSIDPGQGYQPQHF

V: TRBV28
J: TRBJ2-3
D: TRBD2
CDR3: CASSPVLAGVLDTQYF

V: TRBV7-9
J: TRBJ1-2
D: TRBD1
CDR3: CASSAQTGGLGYTF

V: TRBV30
J: TRBJ1-1
D: -
CDR3: CACSRAGTEAFF

V: TRBV5-1
J: TRBJ1-1
D: -
CDR3: CASSLGAGNTEAFF

V: TRBV6-5
J: TRBJ2-7
D: TRBD2
CDR3: CASTRGGEQYF

V: TRBV6-5
J: TRBJ1-1
D: -
CDR3: CASSYTLTGFNTEAFF

V: TRBV13
J: TRBJ1-1
D: TRBD1
CDR3: CASSGGTELKNTEAFF

V: TRBV30
J: TRBJ1-1
D: -
CDR3: CAWIPWNTEAFF

V: TRBV7-7
J: TRBJ2-1
D: TRBD2
CDR3: CASSVGLAGADEQFF

V: TRBV9
J: TRBJ2-1
D: TRBD2
CDR3: CASSLGLAYNEQFF

V: TRBV29-1
J: TRBJ1-2
D: TRBD1
CDR3: CSVADRGWGYTF

V: TRBV18
J: TRBJ2-1
D: TRBD2
CDR3: CASSPSGLEPYNEQFF

V: TRBV19
J: TRBJ2-7
D: TRBD2
CDR3: CATSNNLAGGHEQYF